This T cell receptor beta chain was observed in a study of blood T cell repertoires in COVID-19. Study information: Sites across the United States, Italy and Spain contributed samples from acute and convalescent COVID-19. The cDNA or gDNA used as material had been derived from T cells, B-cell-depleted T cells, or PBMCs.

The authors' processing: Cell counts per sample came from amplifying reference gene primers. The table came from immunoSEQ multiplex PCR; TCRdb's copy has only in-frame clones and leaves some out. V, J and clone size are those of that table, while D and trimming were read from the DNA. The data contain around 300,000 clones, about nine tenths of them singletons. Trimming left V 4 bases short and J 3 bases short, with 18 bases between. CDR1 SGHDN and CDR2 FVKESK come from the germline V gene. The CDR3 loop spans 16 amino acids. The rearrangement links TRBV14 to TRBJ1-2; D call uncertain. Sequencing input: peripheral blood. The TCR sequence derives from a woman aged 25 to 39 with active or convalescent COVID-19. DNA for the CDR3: TGTGCCAGCAGCCTCGCCCGCGGGCCCACCTACTATGGCTACACCTTC. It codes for CASSLARGPTYYGYTF.